What follows are 11 T cell receptor beta chains derived from one specimen sequenced in a study of blood T cell repertoires in COVID-19. Assay used: immunoSEQ multiplex PCR; TCRdb lists only in-frame clones, some missing. This sample yields fewer than 250,000 clones, of which 70% to 90% are seen a single time; approximately 8% belongs to the top ten. Sequencing input: peripheral blood. The receptors were gathered from a woman in her 50s with active or convalescent COVID-19.

The V gene is TRBV18, the J gene TRBJ2-3; D is perhaps TRBD1 (5 bases). The germline CDR1 and CDR2 sequences are KGHSH and LQKENI. Trimming cost V 5 bases and J 6 bases, with 12 bases left between them. The CDR3 runs 13 residues. The CDR3 nucleotides are TGTGCCAGCTCAATCAGGGCGGCGGATACGCAGTATTTT. It specifies CASSIRAADTQYF.

V gene TRBV6-6 combines with J gene TRBJ2-7; the D gene is possibly TRBD2 (7 bases). Germline CDR1 MNHNY, CDR2 SVGAGI (reference sequence). Between the trimmed V and J ends, which lost 0 bases and 10 bases, there was a span of 10 bases. The CDR3 runs to 12 residues. CDR3 coding DNA: TGTGCCAGCAGTTACTCAGGGGGGGACCAGTACGTC. Translated: CASSYSGGDQYV.

V is TRBV25-1 and J is TRBJ1-4, with 8 bases aligning to TRBD1. V gave up 3 bases and J gave up 8 bases; unmatched junction bases: 5. This CDR3 spans 14 amino acids. CDR1 is MGHDK and CDR2 is SYGVNS in the germline V gene. CDR3 sequence (DNA): TGTGCCAGCAGTGACGACAGGGGTGGGGAAAAACTGTTTTTT. This codes for CASSDDRGGEKLFF.

This chain joins TRBV7-6 and TRBJ2-7; 7 nucleotides align to TRBD2. Germline CDR1 is SGHVS and CDR2 is FNYEAQ. This CDR3 is 14 amino acids long. After removal of 5 bases from V and 3 bases from J, the junction contained 7 bases not matched to a gene. The chain's CDR3 is CASSRTRVDYEQYF. As DNA, the CDR3 is TGTGCCAGCAGCCGGACTAGAGTCGACTACGAGCAGTACTTC.

The DNA of the CDR3 is TGTGCCAGCGACGGAGGGGCCGGTGGCTACACCTTC. Translation gives CASDGGAGGYTF. The chain recombines TRBV28 with TRBJ1-2; a weak D match, TRBD1 (5 bases). CDR3 length: 12 residues. Germline CDR1 and CDR2: MDHEN and SYDVKM. The germline V and J ends were trimmed by 8 bases and 7 bases, with 14 bases remaining between them.

The chain joins TRBV6-5 to TRBJ1-6, with 12 bases fitting TRBD1. CDR3 length equals 16 residues. Germline V gene data show CDR1 as MNHEY and CDR2 as SVGAGI. J lost 9 bases, V lost 2 bases, and 5 bases had no gene match. The CDR3 DNA is TGTGCCAGCAGTTACGGGGACAGGGGGCTAAGTTCACCCCTCCACTTT. Its translation is CASSYGDRGLSSPLHF.

The genes are TRBV27 and TRBJ1-4, with 8 positions matching TRBD1. The CDR3 spans 13 residues. Germline trimming cut 3 bases from V and 8 bases from J; bases unmatched to any gene: 2. Germline assignment: CDR1 MNHEY and CDR2 SMNVEV (reference sequence). In DNA, the CDR3 is TGTGCCAGCAGTTTCAGGGGGCGGGAAAAACTGTTTTTT. Its translation is CASSFRGREKLFF.

The chain recombines TRBV5-6 with TRBJ1-4, with D uncertain. This CDR3 region has 17 residues. Germline CDR1 is SGHDT and CDR2 is YYEEEE. V was shortened by 1 base and J by 6 bases, with 19 bases between the two germline ends. The CDR3, as DNA: TGTGCCAGCAGCTTGAAAGGAATCGGAGGGTTTCATGAAAAACTGTTTTTT. Translated: CASSLKGIGGFHEKLFF.

V usage is TRBV29-1 and J usage is TRBJ2-7, with 7 bases aligning to TRBD2. The CDR3 extends over 13 amino acids. The germline CDR1 and CDR2 sequences are SQVTM and ANQGSEA. V lost 3 bases and J lost 2; bases outside the gene matches: 4. The CDR3 DNA is TGCAGCGTTGACGGGGGGACCCCCTACGAGCAGTACTTC. Its protein is CSVDGGTPYEQYF.

The chain has TRBV5-1 and TRBJ1-6; D gene ambiguous. The CDR3 extends over 13 amino acids. V was shortened by 5 bases and J by 0 bases, with 3 bases between the two germline ends. Germline lookup yields CDR1 SGHRS and CDR2 YFSETQ. DNA of the CDR3: TGCGCCAGCAGTAGCTCCTATAATTCACCCCTCCACTTT. It specifies CASSSSYNSPLHF.

The CDR3 nucleotides are TGTGCCAGCAGCTCCGCGAACGGGGGGGATACGCAGTATTTT. It yields the protein CASSSANGGDTQYF. V gene TRBV11-3 combines with J gene TRBJ2-3, with TRBD2 matching 7 bases. The CDR3 covers 14 residues. J was trimmed by 6 bases and V by 4 bases; bases with no gene match: 7. The V gene's germline CDR1 is SGHNT and CDR2 YENEEA.